The entry that follows covers one T cell receptor (beta chain) sequence. This entry is derived from a study of blood T cell repertoires in COVID-19. Study-wide background: PBMCs, B-cell-depleted T cells, or T cells were the source of the cDNA or gDNA that made up the material.

As processed by the authors: Estimation of nucleated cell counts relied on the amplification of reference gene primers. The assay was immunoSEQ multiplex PCR, and TCRdb's table has in-frame clones only and misses some. From that table come the V and J calls and clone size; the DNA was used to work out D and trimming. The sample records 250,000 or so clones, approximately 83% being singletons. V lost 5 bases and J lost 4, with 12 bases in between. The CDR3 sequence is 13 residues long. Germline CDR1 SGHAT, CDR2 FQNNGV. The source of this sequence is a man aged 50 to 59 who had recovered from COVID-19. The chain uses TRBV11-2 and TRBJ2-7, with a tentative D call TRBD2 (5 bases). The source material was PBMCs or T cells enriched from blood (not recorded which). The CDR3 here is CASSLVGEYEQYF. CDR3 nucleotides: TGTGCCAGCAGCCTGGTCGGGGAATACGAGCAGTACTTC.